This TCR beta chain is from a study of OX40 agonist ivuxolimab in advanced cancers. Study conclusions and caveats: Low clonal expansion, among the lowest seen, marked partial responders at 0.1-3.0 mg/kg. Among T cells, CD8+ cells averaged more expanded clones than CD4+ cells.

Germline V gene lookup returns CDR1 SGHAT and CDR2 FQNNGV. There are 17 residues in the CDR3. J lost 0 bases, V lost 2 bases, and 4 bases had no gene match. The table came from immunoSEQ multiplex PCR; TCRdb's copy has only in-frame clones and leaves some out. Among 70,000 to 80,000 clones listed, approximately 81% were seen once. Regarding this clone: The antigen remains undetermined.

Sequences were derived from CD4+ or CD8+ T cells sorted from blood, sampled in a trial of the OX40 agonist ivuxolimab. The rearrangement joins TRBV11-2 to TRBJ2-4; 10 bases line up with TRBD2. This sequence was found in an adult with an advanced solid tumor such as melanoma, head and neck, liver or kidney cancer. CDR3 nucleotides: TGTGCCAGCAGCTTATTCCTAGCGGGAGCAGCCAAAAACATTCAGTACTTC. The encoded protein is CASSLFLAGAAKNIQYF.